These 9 T cell receptor beta chains were all obtained from the same sample, sequenced in a study of blood T cell repertoires in COVID-19. TCRdb's table, derived via immunoSEQ multiplex PCR, lists solely in-frame clones and lacks some. Here the sample spans about 40,000 clones, around 85% being singletons. Input material: peripheral blood. The receptors come from a man aged 35-49 years with active COVID-19.

This rearrangement joins TRBV29-1 to TRBJ1-1; D might be TRBD1 (5 bases). Trimming left V 3 bases short and J 5 bases short, with 7 bases between. In germline, CDR1 is SQVTM, CDR2 ANQGSEA. This CDR3 spans 11 amino acids. CDR3 residues: CSVDRGTEAFF. The CDR3 nucleotides are TGCAGCGTTGATAGGGGAACTGAAGCTTTCTTT.

This clone was observed a single time. The genes are TRBV9 and TRBJ2-7; tentatively, D is TRBD1 (6 bases). Germline CDR1 and CDR2: SGDLS and YYNGEE. The V end lost 0 bases, the J end lost 3 bases, and 13 bases lay between the germline ends. The CDR3 length is 15 residues. CDR3 sequence (DNA): TGTGCCAGCAGCGTAGGAGGCAGGGGTGTCTACGAGCAGTACTTC. Translated, it gives CASSVGGRGVYEQYF.

V is TRBV28 and J is TRBJ2-3, with D perhaps matching TRBD1 (5 bases). Germline CDR1 is MDHEN and CDR2 is SYDVKM. Trimming took 2 bases from V and 3 from J, leaving 9 bases between them. This CDR3 comprises 14 residues. The CDR3 region has the DNA TGTGCCAGCAGTTTACTGCAGGGTACAGATACGCAGTATTTT. It codes for CASSLLQGTDTQYF.

This clone was found a few times. The V and J genes are TRBV4-2 and TRBJ2-7; D gene uncertain. The CDR3 covers 14 residues. Germline V CDR1 and CDR2: LGHNA, YNFKEQ. V was pared by 2 bases and J by 1 base, with 9 bases between. CDR3 sequence reads: CASSQSLYSYEQYF. DNA of the CDR3: TGTGCCAGCAGCCAATCACTGTATTCCTACGAGCAGTACTTC.

The chain uses TRBV28 and TRBJ1-6; D gene uncertain. CDR1 is MDHEN and CDR2 is SYDVKM in the germline V gene. The CDR3 loop spans 15 amino acids. V dropped 5 bases and J dropped 3 bases, with 11 bases sitting between them. CDR3 amino acids: CASSLGEFYNSPLHF. The CDR3 DNA reads as TGTGCCAGCAGTCTCGGGGAATTCTATAATTCACCCCTCCACTTT.

This sequence joins TRBV9 and TRBJ1-1; D is perhaps TRBD1 (5 bases). The germline V gene has CDR1 SGDLS and CDR2 YYNGEE. Trimming took 2 bases from V and 4 from J, leaving 9 bases between them. This CDR3 comprises 13 residues. The CDR3 spells CASSVGQGTEAFF. CDR3 sequence (DNA): TGTGCCAGCAGCGTGGGGCAGGGCACTGAAGCTTTCTTT.

The rearrangement uses TRBV28 and TRBJ2-3, with D unresolved. The CDR3 runs 13 residues. From germline, CDR1 is MDHEN and CDR2 SYDVKM. The V and J ends lost 3 bases and 0 bases respectively, with 4 bases between them. CDR3 coding DNA: TGTGCCAGCAGTTTTTCTAGCACAGATACGCAGTATTTT. Amino acid sequence: CASSFSSTDTQYF. The whole variable domain, filled in from reference TRBV28 and TRBJ2-3, reads DVKVTQSSRYLVKRTGEKVFLECVQDMDHENMFWYRQDPGLGLRLIYFSYDVKMKEKGDIPEGYSVSREKKERFSLILESASTNQTSMYLCASSFSSTDTQYFGPGTRLTVL.

This clone was seen a few times. The chain combines TRBV27 with TRBJ2-7; 8 bases match TRBD2. Per the germline V gene, CDR1 is MNHEY and CDR2 is SMNVEV (reference sequence). V lost 5 bases and J lost 2; bases outside the gene matches: 8. The CDR3 extends over 15 amino acids. This CDR3 is CASSLLPGGAYEQYF. The CDR3, as DNA: TGTGCCAGCAGTCTCCTGCCGGGAGGGGCCTACGAGCAGTACTTC.

The J gene is TRBJ1-5, the V gene TRBV10-3; a weak D match, TRBD1 (6 bases). Per the germline V gene, CDR1 is ENHRY and CDR2 is SYGVKD. Trimming took 3 bases from V and 1 from J, leaving 10 bases between them. This CDR3 has 15 residues. The CDR3 loop is CAISDPDRSNQPQHF. The CDR3 DNA follows: TGTGCCATCAGTGACCCGGACAGAAGCAATCAGCCCCAGCATTTT.